The 15 T cell receptor beta chains below were found in one sample sequenced in a study of T cell responses to AZD1222 COVID-19 vaccine. This table comes from immunoSEQ multiplex PCR, and its TCRdb copy is limited to in-frame clones, with some not included. The sample records 80,000 to 95,000 clones, about nine tenths being singletons. Sequenced material: peripheral blood, taken on day 0 of MenACWY control vaccination. The receptors come from an adult in good health.

The chain combines TRBV3-1 (or the pseudogene TRBV3-2) with TRBJ1-3; D gene ambiguous. Germline V gives CDR1 LGHDT, CDR2 YNNKEL (reference sequence). V lost 5 bases and J lost 4, with 3 bases in between. CDR3 length: 11 amino acids. The CDR3 DNA is TGTGCCAGCAGCTCAGGAAACACCATATATTTT. Protein sequence: CASSSGNTIYF.

The chain links TRBV12-5 to TRBJ2-7; D is unclear. V shed 6 bases and J shed 0 bases, with 12 bases lying between them. The CDR3 contains 14 residues. Germline assignment: CDR1 LGHNT and CDR2 FRNRAP. CDR3 coding DNA: TGTGCTAGTGGCAAGGACGGCAGCTCCTACGAGCAGTACTTC. Encoded protein: CASGKDGSSYEQYF.

The V and J genes are TRBV5-1 and TRBJ2-2, with D tentatively TRBD2 (5 bases). CDR3 length: 15 residues. Germline CDR1 and CDR2: SGHRS and YFSETQ. V gave up 0 bases and J gave up 6 bases, with 12 bases separating them. The chain's CDR3 is CASSLGGIEAGELFF. In DNA, the CDR3 is TGCGCCAGCAGCTTGGGAGGGATTGAGGCCGGGGAGCTGTTTTTT. The complete variable domain, with remaining parts taken from reference TRBV5-1 and TRBJ2-2, reads KAGVTQTPRYLIKTRGQQVTLSCSPISGHRSVSWYQQTPGQGLQFLFEYFSETQRNKGNFPGRFSGRQFSNSRSEMNVSTLELGDSALYLCASSLGGIEAGELFFGEGSRLTVL.

The V call is TRBV6-4, the J call TRBJ2-3; perhaps D is TRBD1 or TRBD2 (6 bases each). The CDR3 extends over 13 amino acids. From germline, CDR1 is MRHNA and CDR2 SNTAGT. V was shortened by 2 bases and J by 4 bases, with 7 bases between the two germline ends. The CDR3 bases are TGTGCCAGCAGTGACGGGGGGCCAGATACGCAGTATTTT. Translation gives CASSDGGPDTQYF.

This chain joins TRBV9 and TRBJ2-1, with 8 bases matching TRBD2. CDR1 and CDR2 (germline): SGDLS, YYNGEE. The CDR3 has 16 amino acids. Unmatched junction bases numbered 8, after V lost 3 bases and J lost 3 bases. CDR3 DNA: TGTGCCAGCAGCGGGAGTGGGCGGGGGGACTACAATGAGCAGTTCTTC. Its protein is CASSGSGRGDYNEQFF.

This sequence joins TRBV7-9 and TRBJ1-6; 9 positions match TRBD1. V shed 6 bases, J shed 9 bases, and the junction held 6 bases outside the gene matches. The CDR3 loop spans 14 amino acids. Germline V gene data show CDR1 as SEHNR and CDR2 as FQNEAQ (reference sequence). CDR3 protein: CASRTTGGGSPLHF. As DNA, the CDR3 is TGTGCCAGCAGAACTACAGGGGGCGGTTCACCCCTCCACTTT.

This clone was picked up a small number of times. This CDR3 reads CASREISSTNEKLFF. The CDR3 bases are TGTGCCAGTAGGGAAATTTCTTCAACTAATGAAAAACTGTTTTTT. The V and J genes are TRBV19 and TRBJ1-4; the D is unclear. Germline V gene lookup returns CDR1 LNHDA and CDR2 SQIVND (reference sequence). The CDR3 sequence is 15 residues long. Trimming removed 6 bases at V and 0 bases at J, with 11 bases between.

This chain links TRBV29-1 with TRBJ2-5; D remains unclear. This CDR3 is built from 11 residues. Trimming removed 8 bases from V and 0 bases from J, with 7 bases in between. Per the germline V gene, CDR1 is SQVTM and CDR2 is ANQGSEA. CDR3 bases: TGCAGCTCTGGATACCAAGAGACCCAGTACTTC. This sequence encodes CSSGYQETQYF.

As DNA, the CDR3 is TGTGCCAGCAGCTTCTCTAGCAATCAGCCCCAGCATTTT. It is translated as CASSFSSNQPQHF. The gene calls are TRBV5-6 and TRBJ1-5, with D unclear. CDR3 length: 13 amino acids. Germline-derived CDR1 and CDR2 are SGHDT and YYEEEE. Trimming took off 2 bases at V and 0 bases at J, with 3 bases between the two ends.

This chain links TRBV5-1 with TRBJ1-3; no clear D gene. This CDR3 has 14 amino acids. Germline-derived CDR1 and CDR2 are SGHRS and YFSETQ. The V end lost 4 bases, the J end lost 4 bases, and 12 bases lay between the germline ends. As DNA, the CDR3 is TGCGCCAGCAGCCCCGCAAACACGGGAAACACCATATATTTT. It translates to CASSPANTGNTIYF.

The V call is TRBV7-2, the J call TRBJ1-1; D not certain. Trimming left V 2 bases short and J 1 base short, with 14 bases between. Germline-derived CDR1 and CDR2 are SGHTA and FQGNSA. The length of the CDR3 is 16 residues. DNA for the CDR3: TGTGCCAGCAGCTTATTCGCATTCCCGGAGAACACTGAAGCTTTCTTT. It translates to CASSLFAFPENTEAFF.

This chain uses TRBV27 with TRBJ2-5, with no clear D. Trimming took off 1 base at V and 3 bases at J, with 6 bases between the two ends. Germline values: CDR1 MNHEY, CDR2 SMNVEV (reference sequence). The CDR3 covers 13 residues. CDR3 sequence reads: CASSLLVEETQYF. For the CDR3, the DNA is TGTGCCAGCAGTTTATTAGTAGAAGAGACCCAGTACTTC.

V gene TRBV15 combines with J gene TRBJ2-3, with no clear D. This CDR3 comprises 15 residues. Trimming stripped 0 bases from V and 10 bases from J, with 17 bases between. In germline, CDR1 is LNHNV, CDR2 YYDKDF (reference sequence). The DNA for the CDR3 is TGTGCCACCAGCAGAGAGAAATTGGCCGGGTCGGCGCAGTATTTT. As protein: CATSREKLAGSAQYF. Complete variable domain (other parts from reference TRBV15 and TRBJ2-3): DAMVIQNPRYQVTQFGKPVTLSCSQTLNHNVMYWYQQKSSQAPKLLFHYYDKDFNNEADTPDNFQSRRPNTSFCFLDIRSPGLGDTAMYLCATSREKLAGSAQYFGPGTRLTVL.

V is TRBV6-2 or TRBV6-3 and J is TRBJ2-5, with a weak D call TRBD1 (6 bases). The CDR3 spans 15 residues. Trimming removed 0 bases at V and 4 bases at J, with 12 bases between. CDR1 and CDR2 from the germline V gene are MNHEY and SVGEGT. Written as DNA, the CDR3 is TGTGCCAGCAGTTACTCTTCAGGGGCCTCAGAGACCCAGTACTTC. Protein sequence: CASSYSSGASETQYF.

The genes are TRBV4-3 and TRBJ1-3; D is ambiguous. CDR3 length: 17 residues. The V end was cut by 0 bases, the J end by 6 bases, with 18 bases between. Germline V lookup: CDR1 LGHNA, CDR2 YSLEER. The CDR3 sequence: CASSQENTDHLSNTIYF. The DNA of the CDR3 is TGCGCCAGCAGCCAAGAGAATACCGACCACCTCTCAAACACCATATATTTT.